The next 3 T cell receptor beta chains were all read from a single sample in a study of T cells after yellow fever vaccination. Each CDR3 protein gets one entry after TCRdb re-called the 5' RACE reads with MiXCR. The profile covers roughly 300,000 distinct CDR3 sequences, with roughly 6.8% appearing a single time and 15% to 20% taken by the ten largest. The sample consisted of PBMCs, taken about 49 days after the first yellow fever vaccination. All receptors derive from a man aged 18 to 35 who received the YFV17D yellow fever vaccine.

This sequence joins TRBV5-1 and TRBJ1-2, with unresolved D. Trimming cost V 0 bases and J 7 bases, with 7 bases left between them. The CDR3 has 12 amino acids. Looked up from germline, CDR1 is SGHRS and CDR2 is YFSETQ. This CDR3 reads CASSLASTGYTF. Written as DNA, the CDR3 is TGCGCCAGCAGCTTGGCGTCTACTGGCTACACCTTC. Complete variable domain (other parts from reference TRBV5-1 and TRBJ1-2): KAGVTQTPRYLIKTRGQQVTLSCSPISGHRSVSWYQQTPGQGLQFLFEYFSETQRNKGNFPGRFSGRQFSNSRSEMNVSTLELGDSALYLCASSLASTGYTFGSGTRLTVV.

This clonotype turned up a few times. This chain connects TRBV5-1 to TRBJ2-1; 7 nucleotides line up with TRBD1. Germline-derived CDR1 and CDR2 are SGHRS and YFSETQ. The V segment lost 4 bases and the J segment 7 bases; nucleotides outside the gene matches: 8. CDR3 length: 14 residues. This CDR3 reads CASSHLTGVNEQFF. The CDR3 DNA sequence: TGCGCCAGCAGCCACCTCACAGGGGTGAATGAGCAGTTCTTC. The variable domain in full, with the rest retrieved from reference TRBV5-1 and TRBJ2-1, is KAGVTQTPRYLIKTRGQQVTLSCSPISGHRSVSWYQQTPGQGLQFLFEYFSETQRNKGNFPGRFSGRQFSNSRSEMNVSTLELGDSALYLCASSHLTGVNEQFFGPGTRLTVL.

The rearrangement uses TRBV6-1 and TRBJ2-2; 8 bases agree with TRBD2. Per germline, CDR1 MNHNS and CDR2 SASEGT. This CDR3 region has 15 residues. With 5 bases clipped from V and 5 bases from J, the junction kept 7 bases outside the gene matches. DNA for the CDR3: TGTGCCAGCAGTATAACTAGCGGCAGAACCGGGGAGCTGTTTTTT. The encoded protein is CASSITSGRTGELFF.